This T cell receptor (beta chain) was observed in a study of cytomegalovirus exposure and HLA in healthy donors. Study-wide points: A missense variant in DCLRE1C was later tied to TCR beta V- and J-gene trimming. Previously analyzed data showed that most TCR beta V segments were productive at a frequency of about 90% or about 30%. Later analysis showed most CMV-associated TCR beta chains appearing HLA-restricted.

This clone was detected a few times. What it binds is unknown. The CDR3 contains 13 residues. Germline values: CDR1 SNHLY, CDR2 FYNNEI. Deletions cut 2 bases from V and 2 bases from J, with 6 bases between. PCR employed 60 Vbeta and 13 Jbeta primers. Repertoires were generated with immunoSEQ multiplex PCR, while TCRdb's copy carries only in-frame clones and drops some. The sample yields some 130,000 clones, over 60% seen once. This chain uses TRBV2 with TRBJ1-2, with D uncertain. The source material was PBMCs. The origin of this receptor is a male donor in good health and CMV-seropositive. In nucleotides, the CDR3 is TGTGCCAGCAGTGAAAGAGGGAACTATGGCTACACCTTC. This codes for CASSERGNYGYTF.